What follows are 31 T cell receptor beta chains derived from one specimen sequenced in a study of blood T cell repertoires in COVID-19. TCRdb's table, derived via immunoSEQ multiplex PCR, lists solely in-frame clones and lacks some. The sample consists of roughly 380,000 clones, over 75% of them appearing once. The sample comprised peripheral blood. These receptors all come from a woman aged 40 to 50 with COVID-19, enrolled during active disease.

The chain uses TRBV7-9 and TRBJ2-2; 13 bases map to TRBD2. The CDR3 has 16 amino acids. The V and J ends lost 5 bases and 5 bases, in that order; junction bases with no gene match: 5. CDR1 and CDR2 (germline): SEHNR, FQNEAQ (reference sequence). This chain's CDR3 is CASSHGLAGATGELFF. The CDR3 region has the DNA TGTGCCAGCAGCCACGGACTAGCGGGGGCTACCGGGGAGCTGTTTTTT.

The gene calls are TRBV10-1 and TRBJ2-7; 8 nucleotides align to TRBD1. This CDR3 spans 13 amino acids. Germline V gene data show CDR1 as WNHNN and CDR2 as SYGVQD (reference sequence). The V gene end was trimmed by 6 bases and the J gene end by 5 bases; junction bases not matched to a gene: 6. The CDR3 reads CASRGQGPHEQYF. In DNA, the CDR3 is TGCGCCAGCAGAGGACAGGGCCCACACGAGCAGTACTTC.

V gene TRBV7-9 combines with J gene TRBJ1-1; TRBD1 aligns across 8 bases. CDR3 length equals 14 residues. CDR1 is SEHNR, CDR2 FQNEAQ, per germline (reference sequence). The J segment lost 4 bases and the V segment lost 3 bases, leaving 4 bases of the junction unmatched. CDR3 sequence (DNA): TGTGCCAGCAGCTTGCAGACAGGGGCCACTGAAGCTTTCTTT. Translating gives CASSLQTGATEAFF.

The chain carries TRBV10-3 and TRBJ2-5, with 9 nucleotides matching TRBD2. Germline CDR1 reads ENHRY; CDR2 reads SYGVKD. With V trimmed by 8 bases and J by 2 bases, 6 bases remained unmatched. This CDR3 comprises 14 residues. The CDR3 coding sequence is TGTGCCATCGGAAATAGCGGGAGTCAAGAGACCCAGTACTTC. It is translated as CAIGNSGSQETQYF.

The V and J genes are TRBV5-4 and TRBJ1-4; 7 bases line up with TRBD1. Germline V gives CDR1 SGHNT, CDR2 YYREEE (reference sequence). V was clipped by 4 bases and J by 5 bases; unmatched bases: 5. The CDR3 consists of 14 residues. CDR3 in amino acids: CASSRGQRNEKLFF. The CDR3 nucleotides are TGTGCCAGCAGCCGGGGACAGCGAAATGAAAAACTGTTTTTT.

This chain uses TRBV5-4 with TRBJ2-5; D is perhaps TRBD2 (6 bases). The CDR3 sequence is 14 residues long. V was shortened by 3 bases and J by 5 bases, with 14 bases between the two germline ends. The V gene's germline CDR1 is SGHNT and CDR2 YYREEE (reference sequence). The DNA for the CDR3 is TGTGCCAGCAGCTACCGGGGGAGTTCGGAGACCCAGTACTTC. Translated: CASSYRGSSETQYF.

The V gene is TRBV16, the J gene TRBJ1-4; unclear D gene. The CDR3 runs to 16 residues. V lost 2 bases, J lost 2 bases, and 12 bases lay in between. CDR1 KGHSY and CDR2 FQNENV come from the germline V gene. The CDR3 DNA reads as TGTGCCAGCAGCCAAGGGCTACGGAAGACTAATGAAAAACTGTTTTTT. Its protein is CASSQGLRKTNEKLFF.

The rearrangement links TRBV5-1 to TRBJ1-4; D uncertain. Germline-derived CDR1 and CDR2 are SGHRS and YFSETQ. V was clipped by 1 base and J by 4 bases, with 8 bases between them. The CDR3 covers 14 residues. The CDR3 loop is CASSLTVLNEKLFF. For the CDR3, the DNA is TGCGCCAGCAGCTTGACGGTCCTTAATGAAAAACTGTTTTTT.

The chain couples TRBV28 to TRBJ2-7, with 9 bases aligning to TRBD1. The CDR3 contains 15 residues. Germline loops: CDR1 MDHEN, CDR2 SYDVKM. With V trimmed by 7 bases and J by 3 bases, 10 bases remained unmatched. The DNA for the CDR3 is TGTGCCAGCATCTCCGGGACAGGGTCCCTCTACGAGCAGTACTTC. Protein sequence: CASISGTGSLYEQYF.

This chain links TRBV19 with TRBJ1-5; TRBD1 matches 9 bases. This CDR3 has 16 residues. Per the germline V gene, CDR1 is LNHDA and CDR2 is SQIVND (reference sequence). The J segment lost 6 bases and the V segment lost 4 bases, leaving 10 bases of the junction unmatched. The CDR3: CASSRPRQGVGQPQHF. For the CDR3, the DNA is TGTGCCAGTAGTAGGCCCCGACAGGGGGTTGGTCAGCCCCAGCATTTT.

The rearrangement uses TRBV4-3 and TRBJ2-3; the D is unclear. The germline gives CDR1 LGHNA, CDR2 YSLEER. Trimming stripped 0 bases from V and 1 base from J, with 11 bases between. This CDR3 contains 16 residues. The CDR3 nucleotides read TGCGCCAGCAGCCAAGATAATCTAGGCCGCACAGATACGCAGTATTTT. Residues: CASSQDNLGRTDTQYF.

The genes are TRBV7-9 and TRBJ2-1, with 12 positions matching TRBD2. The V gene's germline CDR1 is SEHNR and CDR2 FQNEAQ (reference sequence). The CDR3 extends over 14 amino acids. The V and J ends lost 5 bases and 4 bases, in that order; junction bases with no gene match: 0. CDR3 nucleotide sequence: TGTGCCAGCAGCGGACTAGCGGGGTACAATGAGCAGTTCTTC. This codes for CASSGLAGYNEQFF.

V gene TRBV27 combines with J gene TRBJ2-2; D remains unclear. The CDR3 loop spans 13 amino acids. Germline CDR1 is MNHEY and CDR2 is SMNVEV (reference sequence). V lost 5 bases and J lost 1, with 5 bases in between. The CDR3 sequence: CASSEQNTGELFF. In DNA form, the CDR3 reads TGTGCCAGCAGTGAGCAGAACACCGGGGAGCTGTTTTTT.

The CDR3 region has the DNA TGTGCCTGGAATCGAGGGAGCTCCTACGAGCAGTACTTC. As protein: CAWNRGSSYEQYF. The chain links TRBV30 to TRBJ2-7; weak D call: TRBD2 (5 bases). The CDR3 covers 13 residues. Germline V gene data show CDR1 as GTSNPN and CDR2 as SVGIG (reference sequence). V lost 4 bases and J lost 0, with 10 bases in between.

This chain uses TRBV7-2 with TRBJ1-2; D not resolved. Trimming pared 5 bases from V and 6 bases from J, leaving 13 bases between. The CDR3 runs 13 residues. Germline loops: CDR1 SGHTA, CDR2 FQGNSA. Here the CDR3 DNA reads TGTGCCAGCAGCCAAGCCTTACCTAATGGCTACACCTTC. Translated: CASSQALPNGYTF.

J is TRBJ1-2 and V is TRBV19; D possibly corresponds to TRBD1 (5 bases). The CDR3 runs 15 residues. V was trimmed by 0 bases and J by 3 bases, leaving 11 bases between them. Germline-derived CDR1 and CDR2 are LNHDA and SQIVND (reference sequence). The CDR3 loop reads CASSIDAGRDYGYTF. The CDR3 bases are TGTGCCAGTAGTATAGATGCAGGGCGAGACTATGGCTACACCTTC.

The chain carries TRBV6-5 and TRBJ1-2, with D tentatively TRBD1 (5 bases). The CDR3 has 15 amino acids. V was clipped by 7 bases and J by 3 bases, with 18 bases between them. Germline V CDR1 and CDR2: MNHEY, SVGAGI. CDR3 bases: TGTGCCAGCATTGTAGGCAGGGTTTGGCACTATGGCTACACCTTC. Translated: CASIVGRVWHYGYTF.

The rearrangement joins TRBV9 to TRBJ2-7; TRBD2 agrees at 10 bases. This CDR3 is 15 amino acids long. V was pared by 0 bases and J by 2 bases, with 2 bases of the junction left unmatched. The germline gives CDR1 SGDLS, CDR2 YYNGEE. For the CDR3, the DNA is TGTGCCAGCAGCGTAGGGACTAGCGGCACCTACGAGCAGTACTTC. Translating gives CASSVGTSGTYEQYF.

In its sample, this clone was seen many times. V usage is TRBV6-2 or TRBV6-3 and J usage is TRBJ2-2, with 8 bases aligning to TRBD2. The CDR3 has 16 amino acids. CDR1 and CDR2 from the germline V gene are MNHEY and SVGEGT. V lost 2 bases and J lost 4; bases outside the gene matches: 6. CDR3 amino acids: CASSYAASGFTGELFF. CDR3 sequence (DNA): TGTGCCAGCAGTTACGCGGCTAGCGGGTTCACCGGGGAGCTGTTTTTT.

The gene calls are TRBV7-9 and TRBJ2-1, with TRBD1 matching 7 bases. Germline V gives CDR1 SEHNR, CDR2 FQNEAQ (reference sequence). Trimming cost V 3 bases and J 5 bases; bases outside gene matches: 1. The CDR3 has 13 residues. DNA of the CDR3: TGTGCCAGCAGCTTTACAGGGGACAATGAGCAGTTCTTC. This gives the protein CASSFTGDNEQFF.

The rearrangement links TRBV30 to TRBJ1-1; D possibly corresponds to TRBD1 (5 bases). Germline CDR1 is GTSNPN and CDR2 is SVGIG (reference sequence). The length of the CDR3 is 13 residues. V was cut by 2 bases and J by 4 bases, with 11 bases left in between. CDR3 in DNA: TGTGCCTGGAGTCTTCAGGGCCCCACTGAAGCTTTCTTT. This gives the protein CAWSLQGPTEAFF.

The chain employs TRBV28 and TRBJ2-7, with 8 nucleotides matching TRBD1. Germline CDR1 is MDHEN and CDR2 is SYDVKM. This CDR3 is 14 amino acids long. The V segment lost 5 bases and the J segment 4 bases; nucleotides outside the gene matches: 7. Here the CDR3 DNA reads TGTGCCAGCAGTGCGGCAGGGGGCGCGTACGAGCAGTACTTC. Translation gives CASSAAGGAYEQYF.

The CDR3 region is CASSLMTGYNEQFF. The CDR3 DNA reads as TGTGCCAGCAGCCTAATGACAGGGTACAATGAGCAGTTCTTC. The V call is TRBV27, the J call TRBJ2-1, with TRBD1 matching over 7 bases. The germline gives CDR1 MNHEY, CDR2 SMNVEV (reference sequence). CDR3 length: 14 residues. V shed 6 bases and J 4 bases; nucleotides not matched to a gene: 6.

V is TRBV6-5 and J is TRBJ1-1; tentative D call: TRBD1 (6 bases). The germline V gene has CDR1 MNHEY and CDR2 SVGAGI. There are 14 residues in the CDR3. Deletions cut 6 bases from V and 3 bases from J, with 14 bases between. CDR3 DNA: TGTGCCAGCAGGGTCGGACAGAGGGACACTGAAGCTTTCTTT. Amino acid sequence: CASRVGQRDTEAFF.

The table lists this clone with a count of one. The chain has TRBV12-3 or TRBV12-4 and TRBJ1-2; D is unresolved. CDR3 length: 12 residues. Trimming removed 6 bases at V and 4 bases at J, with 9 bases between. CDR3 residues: CASSRDIYGYTF. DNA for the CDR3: TGTGCCAGCAGCCGGGATATCTATGGCTACACCTTC.

Here the CDR3 DNA reads TGTGCCTGGAAGGGGCCGGTCACCTCCTACGAGCAGTACTTC. This gives the protein CAWKGPVTSYEQYF. This chain joins TRBV30 and TRBJ2-7, with D maybe TRBD1 (5 bases). Germline CDR1 and CDR2: GTSNPN and SVGIG (reference sequence). V was cut by 4 bases and J by 0 bases, with 13 bases left in between. CDR3 length: 14 amino acids.

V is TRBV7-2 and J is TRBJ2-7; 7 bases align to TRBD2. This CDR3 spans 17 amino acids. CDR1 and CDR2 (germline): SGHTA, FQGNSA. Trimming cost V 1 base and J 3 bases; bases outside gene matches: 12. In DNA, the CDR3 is TGTGCCAGCAGCTTAGGGGACCCCTCCGGGAGGTTCTACGAGCAGTACTTC. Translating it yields CASSLGDPSGRFYEQYF.

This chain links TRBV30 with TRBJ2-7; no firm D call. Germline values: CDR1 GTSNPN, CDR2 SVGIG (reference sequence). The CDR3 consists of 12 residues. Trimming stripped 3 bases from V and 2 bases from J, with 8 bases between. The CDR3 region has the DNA TGTGCCTGGAGCAAGAGCACCTACGAGCAGTACTTC. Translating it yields CAWSKSTYEQYF.

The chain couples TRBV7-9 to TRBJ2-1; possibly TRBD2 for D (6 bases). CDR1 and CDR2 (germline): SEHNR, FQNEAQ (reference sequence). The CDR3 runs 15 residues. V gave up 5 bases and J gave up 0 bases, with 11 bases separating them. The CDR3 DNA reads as TGTGCCAGCAGCCCCTGGCGGGGCTCCTACAATGAGCAGTTCTTC. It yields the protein CASSPWRGSYNEQFF. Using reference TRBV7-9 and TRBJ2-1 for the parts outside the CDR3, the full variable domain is DTGVSQNPRHKITKRGQNVTFRCDPISEHNRLYWYRQTLGQGPEFLTYFQNEAQLEKSRLLSDRFSAERPKGSFSTLEIQRTEQGDSAMYLCASSPWRGSYNEQFFGPGTRLTVL.

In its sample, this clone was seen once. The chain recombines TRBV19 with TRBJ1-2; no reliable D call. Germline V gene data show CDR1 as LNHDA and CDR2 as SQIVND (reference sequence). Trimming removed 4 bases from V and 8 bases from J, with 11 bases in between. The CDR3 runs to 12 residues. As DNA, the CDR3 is TGTGCCAGTAGTACCCCCGAGAAGGGCTACACCTTC. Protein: CASSTPEKGYTF. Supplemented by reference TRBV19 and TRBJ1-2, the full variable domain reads DGGITQSPKYLFRKEGQNVTLSCEQNLNHDAMYWYRQDPGQGLRLIYYSQIVNDFQKGDIAEGYSVSREKKESFPLTVTSAQKNPTAFYLCASSTPEKGYTFGSGTRLTVV.

CDR3: CASSRPGQGAGEQYF. The CDR3 DNA reads as TGTGCCAGCAGCAGGCCGGGACAGGGGGCGGGGGAGCAGTACTTC. The V call is TRBV21-1, the J call TRBJ2-7; the table assigns TRBD1, which was not confirmed against the DNA. TRBV21-1 is flagged as a pseudogene. The CDR3 length is 15 residues.